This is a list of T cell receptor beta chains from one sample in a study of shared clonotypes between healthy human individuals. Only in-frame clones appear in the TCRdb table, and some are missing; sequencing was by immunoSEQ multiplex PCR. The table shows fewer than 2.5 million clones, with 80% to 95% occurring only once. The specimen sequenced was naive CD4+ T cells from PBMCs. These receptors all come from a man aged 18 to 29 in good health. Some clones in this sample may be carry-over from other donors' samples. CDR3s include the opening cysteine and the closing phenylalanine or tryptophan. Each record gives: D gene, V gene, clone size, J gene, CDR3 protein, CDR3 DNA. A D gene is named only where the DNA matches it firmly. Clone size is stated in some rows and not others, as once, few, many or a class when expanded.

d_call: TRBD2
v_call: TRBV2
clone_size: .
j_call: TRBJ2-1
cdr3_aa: CASLLPGLAGVNEQFF
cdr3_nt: TGTGCCAGTCTATTACCGGGACTAGCGGGAGTTAATGAGCAGTTCTTC

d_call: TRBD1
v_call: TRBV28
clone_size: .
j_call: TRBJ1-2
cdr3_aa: CASGTGGHGYTF
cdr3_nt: TGTGCCAGCGGAACAGGGGGGCATGGCTACACCTTC

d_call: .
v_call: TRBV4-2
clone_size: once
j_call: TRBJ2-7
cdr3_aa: CASSLHTSAYEQYF
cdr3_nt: TGTGCCAGCAGCCTTCATACCAGCGCCTACGAGCAGTACTTC

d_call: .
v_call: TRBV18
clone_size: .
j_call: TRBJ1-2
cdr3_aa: CASSPPDGGYGYTF
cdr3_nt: TGTGCCAGCTCACCACCAGACGGGGGGTATGGCTACACCTTC

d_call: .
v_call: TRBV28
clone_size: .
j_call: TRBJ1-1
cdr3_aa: CASRQLNTEAFF
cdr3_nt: TGTGCCAGTCGACAGCTGAACACTGAAGCTTTCTTT

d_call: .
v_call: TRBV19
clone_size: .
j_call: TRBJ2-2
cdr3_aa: CASSIVAGTGELFF
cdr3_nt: TGTGCCAGTAGTATAGTAGCAGGGACCGGGGAGCTGTTTTTT

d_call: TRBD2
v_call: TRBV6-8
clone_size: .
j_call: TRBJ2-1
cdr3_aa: CASIPGPPGGPLSYNEQFF
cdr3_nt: TGTGCCAGCATACCGGGGCCCCCGGGAGGACCCCTCTCCTACAATGAGCAGTTCTTC

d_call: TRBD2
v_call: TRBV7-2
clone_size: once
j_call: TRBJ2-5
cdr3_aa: CASSLLEGLGQETQYF
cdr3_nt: TGTGCCAGCAGCTTATTGGAGGGACTAGGACAAGAGACCCAGTACTTC

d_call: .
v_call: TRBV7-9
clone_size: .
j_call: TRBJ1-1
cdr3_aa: CASSLGQQAFF
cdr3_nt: TGTGCCAGCAGCTTGGGGCAGCAAGCTTTCTTT

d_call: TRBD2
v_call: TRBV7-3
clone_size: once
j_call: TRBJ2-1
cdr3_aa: CASSLQGLAGGGEQFF
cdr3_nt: TGTGCCAGCAGCCTCCAGGGACTAGCGGGAGGTGGTGAGCAGTTCTTC

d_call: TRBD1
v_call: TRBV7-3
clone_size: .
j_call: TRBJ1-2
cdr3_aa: CASSPNPGGYGYTF
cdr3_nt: TGTGCCAGCAGCCCCAATCCAGGGGGTTATGGCTACACCTTC

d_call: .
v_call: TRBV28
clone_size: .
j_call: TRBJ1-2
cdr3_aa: CASTSGQGLRGGYTF
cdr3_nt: TGTGCCAGCACATCGGGACAAGGGCTTCGTGGTGGCTACACCTTC

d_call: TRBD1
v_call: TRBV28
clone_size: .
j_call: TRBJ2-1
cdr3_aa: CASSLFGQGRNNEQFF
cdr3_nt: TGTGCCAGCAGTTTATTTGGACAGGGGAGAAACAATGAGCAGTTCTTC

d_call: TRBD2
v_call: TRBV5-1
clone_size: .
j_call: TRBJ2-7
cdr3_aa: CASSQVPLPGRDYEQYF
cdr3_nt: TGCGCCAGCAGCCAGGTCCCTTTACCCGGGAGGGATTACGAGCAGTACTTC

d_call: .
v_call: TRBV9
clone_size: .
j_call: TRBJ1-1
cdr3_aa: CASSTRTIDAEAFF
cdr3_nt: TGTGCCAGCAGCACCCGGACCATCGACGCTGAAGCTTTCTTT

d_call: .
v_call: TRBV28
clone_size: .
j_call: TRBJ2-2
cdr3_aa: CASSFDGANGELFF
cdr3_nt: TGTGCCAGCAGTTTCGATGGGGCGAACGGGGAGCTGTTTTTT

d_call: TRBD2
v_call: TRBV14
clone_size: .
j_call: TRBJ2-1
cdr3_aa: CASRQGGTSGRNYNEQFF
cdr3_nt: TGTGCCAGCAGGCAAGGAGGGACTAGCGGGAGAAATTACAATGAGCAGTTCTTC

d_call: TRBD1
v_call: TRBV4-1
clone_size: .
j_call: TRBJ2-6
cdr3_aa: CASSQPRDREFGANVLTF
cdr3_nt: TGCGCCAGCAGCCAACCTAGGGACAGGGAGTTTGGGGCCAACGTCCTGACTTTC

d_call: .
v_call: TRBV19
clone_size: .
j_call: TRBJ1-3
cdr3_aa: CASSINARGAGNTIYF
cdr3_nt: TGTGCCAGTAGTATAAATGCTCGGGGAGCTGGAAACACCATATATTTT

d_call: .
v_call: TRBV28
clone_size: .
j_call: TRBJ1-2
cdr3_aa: CASIPPGRNYGYTF
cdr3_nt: TGTGCCAGCATTCCCCCTGGACGTAACTATGGCTACACCTTC

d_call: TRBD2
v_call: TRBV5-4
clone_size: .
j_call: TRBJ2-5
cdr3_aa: CASSAGTTGGETQYF
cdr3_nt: TGTGCCAGCAGCGCCGGGACTACCGGGGGAGAGACCCAGTACTTC

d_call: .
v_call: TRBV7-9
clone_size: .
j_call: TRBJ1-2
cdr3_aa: CASSLGWGGYGYTF
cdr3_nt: TGTGCCAGCAGCTTAGGGTGGGGTGGGTATGGCTACACCTTC

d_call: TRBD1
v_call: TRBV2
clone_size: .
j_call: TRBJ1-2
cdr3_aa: CASRETGRGYGYTF
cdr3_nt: TGTGCCAGCAGGGAGACAGGGCGCGGCTATGGCTACACCTTC

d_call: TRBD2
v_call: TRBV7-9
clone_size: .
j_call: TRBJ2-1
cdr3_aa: CASSLSGSSYNEQFF
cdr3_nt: TGTGCCAGCAGCTTAAGCGGGAGCTCCTACAATGAGCAGTTCTTC

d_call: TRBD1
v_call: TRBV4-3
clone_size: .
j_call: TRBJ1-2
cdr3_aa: CASSQVPGGYGYTF
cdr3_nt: TGCGCCAGCAGCCAAGTGCCAGGGGGCTATGGCTACACCTTC

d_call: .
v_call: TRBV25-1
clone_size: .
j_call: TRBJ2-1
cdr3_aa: CASSEPPDRGRCYNEQFF
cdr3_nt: TGTGCCAGCAGTGAACCGCCGGATCGGGGACGGTGCTACAATGAGCAGTTCTTC

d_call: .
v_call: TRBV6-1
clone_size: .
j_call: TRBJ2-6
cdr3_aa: CASSERKFGASGANVLTF
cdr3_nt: TGTGCCAGCAGTGAAAGGAAGTTTGGGGCTTCTGGGGCCAACGTCCTGACTTTC

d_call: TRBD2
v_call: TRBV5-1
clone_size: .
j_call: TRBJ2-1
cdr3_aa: CASSSSGAEQFF
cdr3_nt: TGCGCCAGCAGCTCTAGCGGGGCTGAGCAGTTCTTC

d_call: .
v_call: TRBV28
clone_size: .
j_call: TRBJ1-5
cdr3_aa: CAVRGGDVSNQPQHF
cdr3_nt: TGTGCCGTACGCGGCGGGGATGTAAGCAATCAGCCCCAGCATTTT

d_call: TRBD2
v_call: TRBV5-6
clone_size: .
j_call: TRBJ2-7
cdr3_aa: CASTKTSRRSYEQYF
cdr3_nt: TGTGCCAGCACCAAGACTAGCCGACGTAGCTACGAGCAGTACTTC

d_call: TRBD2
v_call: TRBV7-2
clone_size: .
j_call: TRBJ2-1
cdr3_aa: CASRKLAGGENEQFF
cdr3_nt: TGTGCCAGCAGGAAACTAGCGGGAGGGGAGAATGAGCAGTTCTTC

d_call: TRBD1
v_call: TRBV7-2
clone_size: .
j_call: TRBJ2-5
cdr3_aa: CASSLVRTGGKTQYF
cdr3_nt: TGTGCCAGCAGCTTAGTGCGGACAGGGGGAAAGACCCAGTACTTC

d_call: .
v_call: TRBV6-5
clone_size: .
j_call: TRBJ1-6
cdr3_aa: CASSYSRANSPLHF
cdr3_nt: TGTGCCAGCAGTTACTCGCGGGCCAATTCACCCCTCCACTTT

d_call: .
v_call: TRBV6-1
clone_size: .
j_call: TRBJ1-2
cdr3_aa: CASKNDLYGYTF
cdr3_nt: TGTGCCAGCAAAAACGACCTTTATGGCTACACCTTC

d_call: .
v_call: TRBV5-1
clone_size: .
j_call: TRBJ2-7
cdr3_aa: CASSKAGGGQHYEQYF
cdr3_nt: TGCGCCAGCAGCAAAGCAGGCGGGGGACAGCACTACGAGCAGTACTTC

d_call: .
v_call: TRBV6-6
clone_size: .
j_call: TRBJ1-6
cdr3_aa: CASSYSSDSPLHF
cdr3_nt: TGTGCCAGCAGTTACTCTTCCGATTCACCCCTCCACTTT

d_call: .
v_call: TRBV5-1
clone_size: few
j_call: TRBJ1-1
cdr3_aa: CASSLTRGTEAFF
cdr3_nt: TGCGCCAGCAGCTTGACCAGGGGAACTGAAGCTTTCTTT

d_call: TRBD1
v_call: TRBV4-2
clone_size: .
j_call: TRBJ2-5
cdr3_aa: CASSTQQGARFQETQYF
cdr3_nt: TGTGCCAGCAGCACACAACAGGGGGCCCGTTTTCAAGAGACCCAGTACTTC

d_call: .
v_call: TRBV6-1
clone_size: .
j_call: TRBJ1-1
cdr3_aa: CASGSPGAQTEAFF
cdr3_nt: TGTGCCAGCGGGAGCCCGGGGGCTCAAACTGAAGCTTTCTTT